Listed below are T cell receptor beta chains from one sample, sequenced in a study of molecular identifiers for immune sequencing clone quantification. TCRdb processed the PCR reads anew with MiXCR; each CDR3 protein has one entry. The sample records about 500,000 distinct CDR3 sequences, about a fifth being singletons. The sample was naive CD8+ T cells from blood, with Jurkat cell RNA spiked in. Receptor source: a human donor in good health. Some libraries in this study had Jurkat cell RNA spiked in. Each CDR3 is given with its conserved first and last residue. D genes are given only for firm matches. Rows give clone size only sometimes, using once, few, many, or a class for an expanded clone.

>few|TRBD1|TRBV7-3|TRBJ2-1
CASSLGTGSGDEQFF
TGTGCCAGCAGCTTAGGGACAGGGTCTGGAGATGAGCAGTTCTTC
>many|-|TRBV29-1|TRBJ1-1
CSVEGANTEAFF
TGCAGCGTTGAAGGGGCGAACACTGAAGCTTTCTTT
>-|TRBD1|TRBV24-1|TRBJ2-7
CATSDGTGSYEQYF
TGTGCCACCAGTGATGGGACAGGGTCCTACGAGCAGTACTTC
>-|-|TRBV30|TRBJ1-1
CAWSVRWSITEAFF
TGTGCCTGGAGTGTACGTTGGTCCATCACTGAAGCTTTCTTT
>many|-|TRBV4-3|TRBJ2-7
CASSQEEGSYEQYF
TGCGCCAGCAGCCAAGAGGAGGGCAGCTACGAGCAGTACTTC
>few|-|TRBV7-2|TRBJ2-7
CASSLVLGSSYEQYF
TGTGCCAGCAGCTTAGTTCTAGGGAGCTCCTACGAGCAGTACTTC
>many|-|TRBV10-2|TRBJ2-3
CASSDLRADTQYF
TGCGCCAGCAGTGACTTGAGGGCAGATACGCAGTATTTT
>-|TRBD2|TRBV20-1|TRBJ2-2
CSARLGLAAGELFF
TGCAGTGCTAGATTGGGACTAGCGGCCGGGGAGCTGTTTTTT
>few|-|TRBV6-2/TRBV6-3|TRBJ1-6
CASSPAGPSYSPLHF
TGTGCCAGCAGCCCCGCCGGTCCCAGTTATTCACCCCTCCACTTT
>many|TRBD1|TRBV24-1|TRBJ2-3
CATSDFPGQGSTDTQYF
TGTGCCACCAGTGATTTTCCAGGACAGGGAAGCACAGATACGCAGTATTTT
>-|-|TRBV6-4|TRBJ2-3
CASSDGGSLEPDTQYF
TGTGCCAGCAGTGACGGGGGGTCCTTAGAACCAGATACGCAGTATTTT
>few|TRBD2|TRBV7-2|TRBJ2-7
CASSERFAGTSGGFREQYF
TGTGCCAGCAGCGAAAGGTTCGCCGGGACTAGCGGGGGTTTTAGGGAGCAGTACTTC
>-|-|TRBV29-1|TRBJ2-7
CSVRQDLSYEQYF
TGCAGCGTCAGACAGGATCTATCCTACGAGCAGTACTTC
>few|TRBD2|TRBV7-9|TRBJ2-7
CASSPNIGARRGLADEQYF
TGTGCCAGCAGCCCTAACATAGGAGCCCGGCGGGGACTAGCGGACGAGCAGTACTTC
>-|-|TRBV7-9|TRBJ1-4
CASSPEVGGALSGKLFF
TGTGCCAGCAGTCCGGAAGTTGGCGGCGCCCTGAGTGGAAAGCTGTTTTTT
>few|-|TRBV3-1|TRBJ2-2
CASSQKGLWNTGELFF
TGTGCCAGCAGCCAAAAGGGACTCTGGAACACCGGGGAGCTGTTTTTT
>few|-|TRBV27|TRBJ2-7
CATGLRYEQYF
TGTGCCACGGGGTTACGGTACGAGCAGTACTTC
>many|-|TRBV29-1|TRBJ2-3
CSVESESSTDTQYF
TGCAGCGTTGAATCCGAGTCTAGCACAGATACGCAGTATTTT
>many|-|TRBV6-2/TRBV6-3|TRBJ2-1
CASSYGGEQFF
TGTGCCAGCAGTTATGGGGGTGAGCAGTTCTTC
>many|-|TRBV5-1|TRBJ2-3
CASSLSYTDTQYF
TGCGCCAGCAGCTTATCCTACACAGATACGCAGTATTTT
>-|TRBD1|TRBV4-1|TRBJ1-5
CASSQDAGTGRQPQHF
TGCGCCAGCAGCCAAGACGCGGGGACAGGGAGACAGCCCCAGCATTTT
>-|-|TRBV30|TRBJ2-5
CAWSVFGYRETQYF
TGTGCCTGGAGTGTTTTCGGCTATCGAGAGACCCAGTACTTC
>-|-|TRBV9|TRBJ2-2
CASSVEGPSGAGELFF
TGTGCCAGCAGCGTAGAGGGTCCCAGCGGAGCCGGGGAGCTGTTTTTT
>many|TRBD1|TRBV5-1|TRBJ1-1
CASSPDRGQLLGTEAFF
TGCGCCAGCAGCCCAGACAGGGGCCAACTTTTGGGCACTGAAGCTTTCTTT
>many|TRBD2|TRBV7-9|TRBJ2-1
CASSWGLAPASEQFF
TGTGCCAGCAGCTGGGGACTAGCGCCCGCTTCCGAGCAGTTCTTC
>-|-|TRBV18|TRBJ1-1
CASSSQAARFETEASF
TGTGCCAGCTCATCTCAAGCGGCGAGGTTTGAAACTGAAGCTTCCTTT
>few|TRBD1|TRBV4-1|TRBJ1-1
CASSQGGQGSTEAFF
TGCGCCAGCAGCCAAGGGGGACAGGGTAGCACTGAAGCTTTCTTT
>few|-|TRBV15|TRBJ2-3
CATSRRRGTDTQYF
TGTGCCACCAGCAGGAGAAGGGGCACAGATACGCAGTATTTT
>many|TRBD1|TRBV12-3/TRBV12-4|TRBJ2-2
CASSLFAGQGAETNTGELFF
TGTGCCAGCAGCCTGTTCGCGGGACAGGGGGCTGAGACGAACACCGGGGAGCTGTTTTTT
>few|TRBD1|TRBV27|TRBJ2-7
CASSFYQGAYEQYF
TGTGCCAGCAGTTTCTACCAGGGGGCCTACGAGCAGTACTTC
>-|-|TRBV5-5|TRBJ2-7
CASRSDRDSYEQHF
TGTGCCAGCCGCTCAGACAGAGACTCCTACGAGCAGCACTTC
>few|-|TRBV4-3|TRBJ2-5
CASSQDRAAQETQYF
TGCGCCAGCAGCCAAGATCGGGCAGCCCAAGAGACCCAGTACTTC
>-|-|TRBV18|TRBJ1-1
CASSPVPGDAVAFF
TGTGCCAGCTCACCAGTCCCCGGGGACGCTGTAGCTTTCTTT
>few|-|TRBV19|TRBJ1-1
CASGVEMNTEAFF
TGTGCCAGTGGTGTGGAAATGAACACTGAAGCTTTCTTT
>few|-|TRBV7-8|TRBJ2-1
CASSLVSRGSYNEQFF
TGTGCCAGCAGCTTAGTTAGCAGGGGCTCCTACAATGAGCAGTTCTTC
>many|TRBD1|TRBV11-2|TRBJ2-7
CASSSFGTGVGYEQYF
TGTGCCAGCAGCTCCTTCGGGACAGGGGTTGGGTACGAGCAGTACTTC
>few|TRBD1|TRBV7-8|TRBJ1-5
CASSLTGQENNQPQHF
TGTGCCAGCAGCTTAACGGGACAGGAAAACAATCAGCCCCAGCATTTT
>few|TRBD1|TRBV19|TRBJ1-2
CASRITGGSYGYTF
TGTGCCAGCCGAATAACAGGGGGCAGCTATGGCTACACCTTC
>-|TRBD1|TRBV30|TRBJ1-2
CACRGDGYTF
TGTGCCTGCAGGGGGGACGGCTACACCTTC
>-|-|TRBV6-2/TRBV6-3|TRBJ1-5
CASSYLGGSGNQPQHF
TGTGCCAGCAGTTACTTGGGGGGATCAGGCAATCAGCCCCAGCATTTT
>-|-|TRBV10-3|TRBJ1-2
CAIGDMTDRYSGYTF
TGTGCCATCGGTGATATGACAGATCGATATTCTGGCTACACCTTC
>few|-|TRBV6-1|TRBJ2-1
CASRSRGDEFF
TGTGCCAGTCGCAGCAGGGGGGATGAGTTCTTC
>many|TRBD2|TRBV27|TRBJ2-7
CASSLLSSGGPAYEQYF
TGTGCCAGCAGTTTATTGTCTAGCGGGGGTCCTGCCTACGAGCAGTACTTC
>-|-|TRBV7-6|TRBJ2-1
CASSDPGGDEQFF
TGTGCCAGCAGCGACCCTGGAGGAGATGAGCAGTTCTTC
>few|TRBD2|TRBV6-2/TRBV6-3|TRBJ2-5
CASSYRNTLALAAQETQYF
TGTGCCAGCAGTTACCGAAATACCCTCGCACTAGCGGCCCAAGAGACCCAGTACTTC
>many|-|TRBV6-5|TRBJ2-7
CASSYSSVAYEQYF
TGTGCCAGCAGTTACTCGTCGGTAGCGTACGAGCAGTACTTC
>-|TRBD2|TRBV10-3|TRBJ2-5
CAISTIAGASQETQYF
TGTGCCATCAGCACTATAGCGGGGGCCTCCCAAGAGACCCAGTACTTC
>many|-|TRBV25-1|TRBJ2-7
CASSWGEDEQYF
TGTGCCAGCAGCTGGGGGGAGGACGAGCAGTACTTC
>many|-|TRBV16|TRBJ2-3
CASSQFVSTDTQYF
TGTGCCAGCAGCCAATTTGTGTCTACAGATACGCAGTATTTT